This TCR beta chain was sequenced during a study of blood T cells in healthy people across ages. General study findings and limits: Long-lived donors had more naive CD4+ cells and higher diversity than aged donors. A strong correlation was found between TCR beta diversity and the percentage of naive T cells.

This clonotype was observed a few times. Its antigen remains unidentified. This CDR3 is 14 amino acids long. Trimming left V 4 bases short and J 4 bases short, with 12 bases between. CDR1 and CDR2 from the germline V gene are SGHRS and YFSETQ. Together with a sample-barcoded 5' primer, a J-beta primer mix was included in a second PCR lasting roughly 6 to 12 cycles. A single record per CDR3 protein comes from TCRdb applying MiXCR to the 5' RACE reads. Among around 1,000,000 distinct CDR3 sequences, 25% were seen once, and the ten largest hold less than 0.75%. The same sample was also studied in work on T cells of mothers and their children.

This receptor was identified in a girl aged 2 to 9 in good health. The chain uses TRBV5-1 and TRBJ2-1, with TRBD2 as a possible D gene (6 bases). Sequenced sample: blood. In DNA form, the CDR3 reads TGCGCCAGCAGCCGGGACTTCCAGTACAATGAGCAGTTCTTC. Its protein product is CASSRDFQYNEQFF.